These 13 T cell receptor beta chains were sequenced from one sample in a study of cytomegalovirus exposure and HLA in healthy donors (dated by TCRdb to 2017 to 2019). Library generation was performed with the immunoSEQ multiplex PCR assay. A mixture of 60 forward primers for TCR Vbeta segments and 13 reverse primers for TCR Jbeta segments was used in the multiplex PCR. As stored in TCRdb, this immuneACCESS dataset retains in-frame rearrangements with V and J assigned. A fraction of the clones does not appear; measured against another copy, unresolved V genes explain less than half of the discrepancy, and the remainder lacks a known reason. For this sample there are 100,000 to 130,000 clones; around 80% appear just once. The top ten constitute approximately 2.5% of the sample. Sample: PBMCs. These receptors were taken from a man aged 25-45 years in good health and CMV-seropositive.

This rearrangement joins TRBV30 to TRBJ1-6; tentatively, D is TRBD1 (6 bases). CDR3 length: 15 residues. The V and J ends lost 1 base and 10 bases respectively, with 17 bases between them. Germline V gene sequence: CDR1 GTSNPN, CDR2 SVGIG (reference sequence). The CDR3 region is CAWSGYARGRSPLHF. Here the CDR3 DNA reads TGTGCCTGGAGTGGTTACGCCAGGGGCCGCTCACCCCTCCACTTT.

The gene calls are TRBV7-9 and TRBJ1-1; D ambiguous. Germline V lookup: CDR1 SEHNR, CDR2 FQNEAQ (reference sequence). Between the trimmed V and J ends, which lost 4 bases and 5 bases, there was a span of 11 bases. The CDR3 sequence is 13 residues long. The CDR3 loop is CASSSPLGTEAFF. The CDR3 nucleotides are TGTGCCAGCAGCTCCCCCCTCGGGACTGAAGCTTTCTTT.

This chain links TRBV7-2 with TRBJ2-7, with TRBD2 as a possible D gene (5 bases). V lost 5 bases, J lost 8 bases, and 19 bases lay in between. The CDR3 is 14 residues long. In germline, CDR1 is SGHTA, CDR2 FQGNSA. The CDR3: CASSRKGGEGKQYF. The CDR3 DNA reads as TGTGCCAGCAGCCGGAAGGGTGGAGAGGGCAAGCAGTACTTC.

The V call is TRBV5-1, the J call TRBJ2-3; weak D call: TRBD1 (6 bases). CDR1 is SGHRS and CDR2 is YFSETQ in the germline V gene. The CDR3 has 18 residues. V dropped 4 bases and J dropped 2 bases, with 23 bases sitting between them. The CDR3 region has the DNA TGCGCCAGCAGCACCCGACCACAGGGTCCAGGGGCCACAGATACGCAGTATTTT. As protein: CASSTRPQGPGATDTQYF. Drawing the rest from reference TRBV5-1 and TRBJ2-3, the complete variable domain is KAGVTQTPRYLIKTRGQQVTLSCSPISGHRSVSWYQQTPGQGLQFLFEYFSETQRNKGNFPGRFSGRQFSNSRSEMNVSTLELGDSALYLCASSTRPQGPGATDTQYFGPGTRLTVL.

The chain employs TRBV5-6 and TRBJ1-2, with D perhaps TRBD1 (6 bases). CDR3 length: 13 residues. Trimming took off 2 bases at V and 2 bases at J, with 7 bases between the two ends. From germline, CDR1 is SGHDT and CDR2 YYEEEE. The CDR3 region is CASSFTGNYGYTF. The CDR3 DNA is TGTGCCAGCAGCTTCACAGGGAACTATGGCTACACCTTC.

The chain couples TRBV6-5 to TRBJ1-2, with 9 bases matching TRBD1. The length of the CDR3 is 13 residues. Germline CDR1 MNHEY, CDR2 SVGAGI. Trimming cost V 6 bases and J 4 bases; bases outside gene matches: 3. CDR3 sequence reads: CASRLDRGYGYTF. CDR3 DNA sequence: TGTGCCAGCAGGCTGGACAGGGGCTATGGCTACACCTTC.

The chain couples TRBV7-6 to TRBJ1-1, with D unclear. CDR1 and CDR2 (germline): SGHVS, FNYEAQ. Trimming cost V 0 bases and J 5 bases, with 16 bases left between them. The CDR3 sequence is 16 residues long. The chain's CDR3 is CASSLAEGGLVTEAFF. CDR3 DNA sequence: TGTGCCAGCAGCTTAGCGGAGGGTGGGCTAGTAACTGAAGCTTTCTTT.

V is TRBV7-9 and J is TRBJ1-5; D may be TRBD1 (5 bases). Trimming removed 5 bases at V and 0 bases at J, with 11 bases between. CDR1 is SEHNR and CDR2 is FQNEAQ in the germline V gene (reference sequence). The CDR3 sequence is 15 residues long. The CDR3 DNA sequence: TGTGCCAGCAGCGGGGGACTCTATAGCAATCAGCCCCAGCATTTT. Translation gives CASSGGLYSNQPQHF.

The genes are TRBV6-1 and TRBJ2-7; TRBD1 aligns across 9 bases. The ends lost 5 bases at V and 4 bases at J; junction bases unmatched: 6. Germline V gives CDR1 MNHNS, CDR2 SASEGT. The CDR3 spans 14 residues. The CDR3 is CASSFGTGLYEQYF. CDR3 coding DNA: TGTGCCAGCAGTTTCGGGACAGGGCTATACGAGCAGTACTTC.

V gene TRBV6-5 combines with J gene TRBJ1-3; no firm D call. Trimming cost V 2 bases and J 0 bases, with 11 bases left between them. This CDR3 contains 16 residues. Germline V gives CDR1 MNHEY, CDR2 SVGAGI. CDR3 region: CASSYTVEHSGNTIYF. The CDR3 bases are TGTGCCAGCAGTTACACAGTAGAGCACTCTGGAAACACCATATATTTT.

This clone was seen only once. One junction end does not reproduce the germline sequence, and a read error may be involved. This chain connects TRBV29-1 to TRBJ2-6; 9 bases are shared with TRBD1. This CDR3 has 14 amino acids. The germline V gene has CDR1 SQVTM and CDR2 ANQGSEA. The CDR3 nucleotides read TGCAGCGTGCGGACAGGGGCTGGGGCCAACGGCCTGACTTTC. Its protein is CSVRTGAGANGLTF.

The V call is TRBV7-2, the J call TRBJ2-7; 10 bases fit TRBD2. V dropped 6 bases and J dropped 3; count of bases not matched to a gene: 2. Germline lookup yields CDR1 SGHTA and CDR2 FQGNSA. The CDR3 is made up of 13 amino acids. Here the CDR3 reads CASRIAGGYEQYF. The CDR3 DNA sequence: TGTGCCAGCAGAATAGCGGGGGGCTACGAGCAGTACTTC.

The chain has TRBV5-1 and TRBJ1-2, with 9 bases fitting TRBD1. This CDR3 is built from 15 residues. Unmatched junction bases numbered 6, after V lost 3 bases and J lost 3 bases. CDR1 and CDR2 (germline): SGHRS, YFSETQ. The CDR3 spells CASSSPQGADYGYTF. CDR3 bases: TGCGCCAGCAGCTCGCCACAGGGGGCAGACTATGGCTACACCTTC.